These 26 T cell receptor beta chains originate from one sample sequenced in a study of identical twins. TCRdb reprocessed the 5' RACE reads with MiXCR, giving one entry per CDR3 protein. The sample shows some 1,700,000 distinct CDR3 sequences, 32% of them seen only once. The sample was cord blood. These receptors were collected from a newborn girl in good health.

The V gene is TRBV5-1, the J gene TRBJ1-5; 7 positions agree with TRBD1. V shed 0 bases, J shed 1 base, and the junction held 1 base outside the gene matches. Germline V gives CDR1 SGHRS, CDR2 YFSETQ. The CDR3 runs 15 residues. The CDR3 here is CASSLEGQSNQPQHF. The DNA for the CDR3 is TGCGCCAGCAGCTTGGAGGGACAGAGCAATCAGCCCCAGCATTTT. The full variable domain, completed using reference TRBV5-1 and TRBJ1-5, is KAGVTQTPRYLIKTRGQQVTLSCSPISGHRSVSWYQQTPGQGLQFLFEYFSETQRNKGNFPGRFSGRQFSNSRSEMNVSTLELGDSALYLCASSLEGQSNQPQHFGDGTRLSIL.

This clonotype has only a few counts. The rearrangement joins TRBV25-1 to TRBJ1-1, with 7 bases aligning to TRBD1. The ends lost 6 bases at V and 3 bases at J; junction bases unmatched: 10. Germline loops: CDR1 MGHDK, CDR2 SYGVNS. This CDR3 region has 15 residues. The CDR3 spells CASRASTGQHTEAFF. In nucleotides, the CDR3 is TGTGCCAGCAGAGCCTCAACGGGACAGCACACTGAAGCTTTCTTT.

This clonotype appeared a few times. For the CDR3, the DNA is TGTGCCAGCAGAGGGGCAGGGGAAGAGACCCAGTACTTC. It is translated as CASRGAGEETQYF. The rearrangement joins TRBV28 to TRBJ2-5; D may be TRBD1 (6 bases). V lost 6 bases, J lost 3 bases, and 11 bases lay in between. The V gene's germline CDR1 is MDHEN and CDR2 SYDVKM. This CDR3 region has 13 residues.

This chain links TRBV7-2 with TRBJ2-1, with D perhaps TRBD2 (6 bases). CDR3 size: 16 residues. V dropped 3 bases and J dropped 0 bases, with 12 bases sitting between them. Per the germline V gene, CDR1 is SGHTA and CDR2 is FQGNSA. CDR3 nucleotide sequence: TGTGCCAGCAGCTTCTACTCTAGCGTCTCCTACAATGAGCAGTTCTTC. Protein: CASSFYSSVSYNEQFF.

The chain joins TRBV10-3 to TRBJ1-2; D possibly corresponds to TRBD1 (5 bases). Germline loops: CDR1 ENHRY, CDR2 SYGVKD. The CDR3 has 15 residues. V was trimmed by 3 bases and J by 8 bases, leaving 19 bases between them. This CDR3 reads CAISDLAGNRIGYTF. CDR3 nucleotides: TGTGCCATCAGTGATTTGGCAGGGAATAGGATCGGCTACACCTTC.

The chain employs TRBV3-1 and TRBJ2-1; the D gene is possibly TRBD1 (6 bases). The length of the CDR3 is 16 residues. Germline values: CDR1 LGHDT, CDR2 YNNKEL (reference sequence). V was trimmed by 4 bases and J by 7 bases, leaving 20 bases between them. CDR3 in DNA: TGTGCCAGCAGCCCTTTAGCCGGGCAGGGGACGAATGAGCAGTTCTTC. Amino acid sequence: CASSPLAGQGTNEQFF.

This chain links TRBV6-5 with TRBJ2-5; maybe TRBD2 (5 bases). The J call is uncertain, as TRBJ2-7 better fits the DNA end. The CDR3 consists of 13 residues. Germline V lookup: CDR1 MNHEY, CDR2 SVGAGI. The CDR3 loop reads CASSSAARGEQYF. The CDR3 nucleotides read TGTGCCAGCAGTTCTGCGGCCCGGGGCGAGCAGTACTTC.

This clonotype was seen only a few times. The chain is built from TRBV11-3 and TRBJ2-7, with D possibly matching TRBD2 (5 bases). The CDR3 length is 15 residues. Trimming shortened V by 5 bases and J by 1 base, and 15 bases separated the two germline ends. Germline loops: CDR1 SGHNT, CDR2 YENEEA. The CDR3 is CASSPGSTTSYEQYF. CDR3 bases: TGTGCCAGCAGCCCTGGGAGCACCACTTCCTACGAGCAGTACTTC.

V and J are TRBV21-1 and TRBJ1-5; TRBD1 is the table's D call and was not checked against the DNA. TRBV21-1 is assigned pseudogene status. The CDR3 is made up of 15 amino acids. CDR3 in DNA: TGTGCCAGCAGCCGAACAGGGAAAAGTAGTCAGCCCCAGCATTTT. Translated, it gives CASSRTGKSSQPQHF.

The chain joins TRBV12-3 or TRBV12-4 to TRBJ2-1; TRBD2 agrees at 8 bases. The CDR3 covers 16 residues. V was clipped by 3 bases and J by 0 bases; unmatched bases: 4. This chain's CDR3 is CASSFYGGASYNEQFF. CDR3 in DNA: TGTGCCAGCAGTTTTTACGGGGGGGCCTCCTACAATGAGCAGTTCTTC.

The chain combines TRBV5-1 with TRBJ2-1; 10 nucleotides line up with TRBD1. The V gene end was trimmed by 0 bases and the J gene end by 7 bases; junction bases not matched to a gene: 7. The CDR3 extends over 16 amino acids. Germline CDR1 and CDR2: SGHRS and YFSETQ. For the CDR3, the DNA is TGCGCCAGCAGCTTGGTCGGGACAGGGGTGGCGAATGAGCAGTTCTTC. As protein: CASSLVGTGVANEQFF.

The chain combines TRBV5-1 with TRBJ2-7; D may correspond to TRBD1 or TRBD2 (6 bases each). The CDR3 consists of 17 residues. Germline CDR1 reads SGHRS; CDR2 reads YFSETQ. V dropped 3 bases and J dropped 7 bases, with 26 bases sitting between them. CDR3 sequence reads: CASSSGPTGGDKGEQYF. In DNA, the CDR3 is TGCGCCAGCAGCTCAGGTCCGACAGGAGGGGATAAGGGAGAGCAGTACTTC.

The chain employs TRBV27 and TRBJ2-1; D gene unclear. Per germline, CDR1 MNHEY and CDR2 SMNVEV (reference sequence). The CDR3 consists of 14 residues. The V end lost 10 bases, the J end lost 4 bases, and 17 bases lay between the germline ends. CDR3 bases: TGTGCCACCAAGACAATCACCGGATACAATGAGCAGTTCTTC. Its translation is CATKTITGYNEQFF.

This clonotype was counted ten times or more. The gene calls are TRBV6-7 and TRBJ2-3; D possibly corresponds to TRBD2 (6 bases). TRBV6-7 is assigned to the ORF class and has an uncertain function. Trimming removed 4 bases at V and 4 bases at J, with 9 bases between. The CDR3 has 13 amino acids. The DNA of the CDR3 is TGTGCCAGCAGTTCGGGAGAAGCAGATACGCAGTATTTT. It encodes CASSSGEADTQYF.

This clonotype came up a few times. This chain links TRBV21-1 with TRBJ2-3; TRBD1, the D gene given by the table, was not confirmed from the DNA. TRBV21-1 is assigned pseudogene status. The CDR3 is 16 residues long. The CDR3 loop reads CASSNPGLEHSDTQYF. The CDR3 bases are TGTGCCAGCAGCAACCCGGGGTTGGAACATTCGGATACGCAGTATTTT.

Ten or more counts support this clonotype. Germline is not matched at one junction end, which may reflect a read error. The rearrangement joins TRBV5-1 to TRBJ2-3; 9 nucleotides agree with TRBD2. CDR3 size: 13 residues. The V gene's germline CDR1 is SGHRS and CDR2 YFSETQ. CDR3 region: CASSLAGADTQYF. Here the CDR3 DNA reads TGTGCCAGCAGCTTAGCGGGAGCAGATACGCAGTATTTT.

The chain joins TRBV2 to TRBJ1-5; D is undetermined. The germline V gene has CDR1 SNHLY and CDR2 FYNNEI. The V end lost 4 bases, the J end lost 0 bases, and 7 bases lay between the germline ends. This CDR3 region has 14 residues. CDR3 in DNA: TGTGCCAGCAGTGCCAGTTATAGCAATCAGCCCCAGCATTTT. This codes for CASSASYSNQPQHF.

This clonotype has just a few counts. The V and J genes are TRBV4-1 and TRBJ2-1, with D unresolved. V was shortened by 0 bases and J by 10 bases, with 4 bases between the two germline ends. Germline CDR1 MGHRA, CDR2 YSYEKL. The CDR3 totals 11 residues. The CDR3 reads CASSQDQEQFF. CDR3 DNA: TGCGCCAGCAGCCAAGATCAGGAGCAGTTCTTC.

The chain employs TRBV7-2 and TRBJ2-7; TRBD1 or TRBD2 may be the D gene (5 bases each). The germline gives CDR1 SGHTA, CDR2 FQGNSA. The CDR3 loop spans 16 amino acids. Trimming stripped 5 bases from V and 0 bases from J, with 17 bases between. The CDR3 loop is CASSPLAGTYSYEQYF. The CDR3, as DNA: TGTGCCAGCAGCCCTCTGGCTGGGACGTACTCCTACGAGCAGTACTTC.

This clonotype was counted between two and nine times. The V gene is TRBV19, the J gene TRBJ2-1; D gene uncertain. The DNA end lines up better with TRBJ2-7; the J call may be wrong. Germline values: CDR1 LNHDA, CDR2 SQIVND (reference sequence). The CDR3 is 13 amino acids. CDR3: CASSRSSYNEQYF. The CDR3 bases are TGTGCCAGTAGTCGAAGCTCCTACAATGAGCAGTACTTC.

This clonotype came up a few times. V is TRBV20-1 and J is TRBJ1-1; D gene ambiguous. The CDR3 runs to 12 residues. The V end was cut by 4 bases, the J end by 5 bases, with 11 bases between. Germline CDR1 is DFQATT and CDR2 is SNEGSKA (reference sequence). CDR3 sequence reads: CSANYRETEAFF. CDR3 DNA sequence: TGCAGTGCTAATTACCGGGAAACTGAAGCTTTCTTT.

This clonotype was seen a single time. V gene TRBV3-1 combines with J gene TRBJ1-1; D is perhaps TRBD1 (6 bases). CDR3 length: 15 amino acids. The germline CDR1 and CDR2 sequences are LGHDT and YNNKEL (reference sequence). Trimming pared 6 bases from V and 4 bases from J, leaving 18 bases between. DNA of the CDR3: TGTGCCAGCAGGATGACAGGTTATCGCTCCACTGAAGCTTTCTTT. Translating it yields CASRMTGYRSTEAFF. The full variable domain, its missing parts supplied by reference TRBV3-1 and TRBJ1-1, is DTAVSQTPKYLVTQMGNDKSIKCEQNLGHDTMYWYKQDSKKFLKIMFSYNNKELIINETVPNRFSPKSPDKAHLNLHINSLELGDSAVYFCASRMTGYRSTEAFFGQGTRLTVV.

This clonotype was seen more than once but under ten times. The J gene is TRBJ1-2, the V gene TRBV12-3 or TRBV12-4, with D tentatively TRBD1 (5 bases). CDR3 length: 13 residues. Trimming shortened V by 6 bases and J by 7 bases, and 15 bases separated the two germline ends. The CDR3 loop is CASSRFKGFGYTF. The CDR3 coding sequence is TGTGCCAGCAGCCGATTCAAGGGGTTTGGCTACACCTTC.

This sequence joins TRBV14 and TRBJ2-5; D may be TRBD2 (6 bases). The V gene's germline CDR1 is SGHDN and CDR2 FVKESK. V shed 1 base and J shed 2 bases, with 11 bases lying between them. This CDR3 contains 15 residues. DNA of the CDR3: TGTGCCAGCAGCCAAGGGGCGGGGCGGCAAGAGACCCAGTACTTC. Residues: CASSQGAGRQETQYF.

Comment on this clonotype: A much larger clone differs by one base, so this may be a read error. This chain joins TRBV25-1 and TRBJ2-5, with 8 bases aligning to TRBD1. Germline assignment: CDR1 MGHDK and CDR2 SYGVNS. The CDR3 is 14 amino acids. CDR3 amino acids: CACRGDRSQETQYF. The CDR3 DNA sequence: TGTGCCTGCAGAGGGGACAGGTCGCAAGAGACCCAGTACTTC.

V and J are TRBV20-1 and TRBJ1-2; D ambiguous. Germline CDR1 is DFQATT and CDR2 is SNEGSKA (reference sequence). The CDR3 covers 13 residues. V lost 3 bases and J 1 base, leaving 9 bases between the germline ends. The CDR3 sequence: CSARAQNNYGYTF. Written as DNA, the CDR3 is TGCAGTGCTAGGGCCCAAAATAACTATGGCTACACCTTC.